The 2 T cell receptor beta chains listed next were all sequenced from one sample in a study of cytomegalovirus exposure and HLA in healthy donors. Researchers ran the PCR with 60 Vbeta and 13 Jbeta primers. The repertoire was sequenced with immunoSEQ multiplex PCR; TCRdb's copy has only in-frame clones and lacks some. Its listing shows about 160,000 clones. Sequenced input: PBMCs. The receptors here all came from a man aged 25-40 years in good health and CMV-seronegative.

This rearrangement joins TRBV6-5 to TRBJ1-5; D gene unclear. With 5 bases removed from V and 7 bases from J, the gap between germline ends came to 15 bases. The germline V gene encodes CDR1 MNHEY and CDR2 SVGAGI. This CDR3 is built from 14 residues. The DNA of the CDR3 is TGTGCCAGCAGTAGGTTCGGGGTACGGCAGCCCCAGCATTTT. Translated, it gives CASSRFGVRQPQHF.

This sequence joins TRBV30 and TRBJ2-1, with 14 positions matching TRBD2. V lost 6 bases to trimming and J lost 5 bases; unmatched junction nucleotides: 6. The CDR3 runs 15 residues. The germline V gene has CDR1 GTSNPN and CDR2 SVGIG (reference sequence). In DNA form, the CDR3 reads TGTGCCTGCACCGGGACTAGCGGGAGTAACAATGAGCAGTTCTTC. It encodes CACTGTSGSNNEQFF.